The present T cell receptor (beta chain) was sequenced within a study of blood T cell repertoires in COVID-19. Study context: Sites across the United States, Italy and Spain contributed samples from acute and convalescent COVID-19. The analysed material was cDNA or gDNA that came from T cells, B-cell-depleted T cells, or PBMCs.

This CDR3 has 14 amino acids. Germline V gives CDR1 MNHEY, CDR2 SVGAGI. V was trimmed by 6 bases and J by 5 bases, leaving 11 bases between them. Original analysis: It was from reference gene primer amplification that nucleated cell counts were estimated. The data were produced by immunoSEQ multiplex PCR, yet TCRdb's version contains in-frame clones alone and is incomplete. V, J and clone size are taken as reported in that table, and D and trimming were inferred from the DNA itself. The sample records approximately 200,000 clones, approximately 78% being singletons. The clonotype comes from a woman of 80 years or more with acute or convalescent COVID-19. The chain uses TRBV6-5 and TRBJ1-6; D is ambiguous. The material sequenced was peripheral blood. Here the CDR3 reads CASREGLNNSPLHF. DNA for the CDR3: TGTGCCAGCAGGGAGGGCCTAAATAATTCACCCCTCCACTTT.